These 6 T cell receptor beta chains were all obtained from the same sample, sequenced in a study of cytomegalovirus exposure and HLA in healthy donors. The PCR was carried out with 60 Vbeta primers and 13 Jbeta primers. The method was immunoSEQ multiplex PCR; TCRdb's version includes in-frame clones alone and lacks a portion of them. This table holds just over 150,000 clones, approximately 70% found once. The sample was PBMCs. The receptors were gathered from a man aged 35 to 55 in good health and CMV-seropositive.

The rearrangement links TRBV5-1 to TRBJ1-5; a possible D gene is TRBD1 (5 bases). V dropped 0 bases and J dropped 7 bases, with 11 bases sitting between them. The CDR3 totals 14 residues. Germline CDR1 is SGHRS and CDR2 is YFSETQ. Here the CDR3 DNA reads TGCGCCAGCAGCTTGGCCACAGGATTACAGCCCCAGCATTTT. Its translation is CASSLATGLQPQHF.

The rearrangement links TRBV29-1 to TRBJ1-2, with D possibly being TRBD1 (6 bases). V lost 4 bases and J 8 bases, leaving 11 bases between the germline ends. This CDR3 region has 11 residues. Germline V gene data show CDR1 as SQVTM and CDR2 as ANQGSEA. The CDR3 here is CSVAGVGGYTF. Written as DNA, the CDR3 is TGCAGCGTTGCAGGGGTCGGCGGCTACACCTTC.

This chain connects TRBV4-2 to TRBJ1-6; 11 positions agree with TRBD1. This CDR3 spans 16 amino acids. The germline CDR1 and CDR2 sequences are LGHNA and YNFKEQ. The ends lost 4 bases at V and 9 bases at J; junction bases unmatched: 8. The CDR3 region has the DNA TGTGCCAGCAGCCCCAGGACAGGGGGCGCGGGTTCACCCCTCCACTTT. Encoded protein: CASSPRTGGAGSPLHF.

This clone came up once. CDR3 loop: CASSVVAGGSNTGELFF. In nucleotides, the CDR3 is TGTGCCAGCAGCGTAGTAGCAGGGGGATCGAACACCGGGGAGCTGTTTTTT. The chain employs TRBV9 and TRBJ2-2, with 7 nucleotides matching TRBD1. Germline V gives CDR1 SGDLS, CDR2 YYNGEE. This CDR3 is built from 17 residues. The V and J ends lost 0 bases and 0 bases, in that order; junction bases with no gene match: 5.

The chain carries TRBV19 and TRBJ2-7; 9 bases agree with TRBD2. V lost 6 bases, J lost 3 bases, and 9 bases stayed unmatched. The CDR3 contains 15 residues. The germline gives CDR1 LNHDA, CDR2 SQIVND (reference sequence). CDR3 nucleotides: TGTGCCAGTAGCCTGGGCGGGGGGGATATCTACGAGCAGTACTTC. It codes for CASSLGGGDIYEQYF.

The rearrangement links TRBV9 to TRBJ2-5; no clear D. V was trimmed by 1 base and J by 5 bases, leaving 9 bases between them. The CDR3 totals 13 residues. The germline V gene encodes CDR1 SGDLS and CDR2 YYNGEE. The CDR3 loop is CASSVLVGETQYF. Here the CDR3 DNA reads TGTGCCAGCAGCGTACTAGTCGGGGAGACCCAGTACTTC.